The T cell receptor (beta chain) described here comes from a study of blood T cell repertoires in COVID-19. Study-level information: Some COVID-19 samples were acute and others convalescent; all came from the United States, Italy and Spain.

Original processing methods: Amplification with reference gene primers provided the estimates of nucleated cell counts. Measured with immunoSEQ multiplex PCR; TCRdb has only the in-frame clones, and not every one. The DNA gave D and trimming, while V, J and clone size come from that table. This sample has about 87,000 clones, with about 83% found just once. The table lists this clone with a count of one. The CDR3 spans 12 residues. V was pared by 10 bases and J by 0 bases, with 9 bases between. The V gene's germline CDR1 is MDHEN and CDR2 SYDVKM. The specimen sequenced was peripheral blood. This sequence originates from a woman in her 70s with acute or convalescent COVID-19. The V gene is TRBV28, the J gene TRBJ1-2; the D is unclear. In DNA, the CDR3 is TGTGCCATCGAGGTTTCTAACTATGGCTACACCTTC. Protein: CAIEVSNYGYTF.